The 28 T cell receptor beta chains in this list originate from one sample, sequenced in a study of T cell repertoires in aging, cancer and after chemotherapy. Peripheral blood genomic DNA, not sorted cells or RNA, was the template. TRB rearrangements spanning V, D and J were amplified using mixed TRB-A/B primers. TCRdb itself ran the multiplex PCR reads through MiXCR, one entry per CDR3 protein. The profile shows over 4,500 distinct CDR3 sequences, approximately 30% of them singletons. Sequences were obtained from blood. Source of these receptors: a human donor in good health.

To note about this clonotype: One end of the junction does not line up with germline, which may come from a read error. The chain is built from TRBV5-5 and TRBJ2-1, with TRBD2 matching 10 bases. Germline V CDR1 and CDR2: SGHKS, YYEKEE (reference sequence). The CDR3 is 16 residues long. The CDR3 reads CASSRIIAGGPNEQFF. CDR3 coding DNA: TGTGCCAGCAGCCGTATTATAGCGGGGGGCCCTAATGAGCAGTTCTTT.

The chain links TRBV27 to TRBJ2-1; no clear D. Germline CDR1 MNHEY, CDR2 SMNVEV (reference sequence). Trimming left V 8 bases short and J 4 bases short, with 12 bases between. The CDR3 consists of 13 residues. The CDR3 DNA reads TGTGCCAGCGGCCTGGCAGGTTACAATGAGCAGTTCTTC. Its translation is CASGLAGYNEQFF.

Sample share makes this clonotype medium-sized. V gene TRBV12-3 or TRBV12-4 combines with J gene TRBJ2-7; D is undetermined. Trimming took 3 bases from V and 1 from J, leaving 10 bases between them. This CDR3 comprises 14 residues. The CDR3 nucleotides read TGTGCCAGCAGTTTTGGCCCCCGTTCCTACGAGCAGTACTTC. Amino acids: CASSFGPRSYEQYF.

The chain combines TRBV5-6 with TRBJ1-4; D not resolved. V lost 1 base and J 8 bases, leaving 15 bases between the germline ends. The CDR3 is made up of 15 amino acids. Per the germline V gene, CDR1 is SGHDT and CDR2 is YYEEEE. In nucleotides, the CDR3 is TGTGCCAGCAGCTTGTTAATTGGCTTAGGAGAAAAACTGTTTTTT. Translation: CASSLLIGLGEKLFF.

The V and J genes are TRBV10-3 and TRBJ2-3; possible D gene TRBD2, 5 bases. This CDR3 is 13 amino acids long. Deletions cut 8 bases from V and 4 bases from J, with 13 bases between. Per germline, CDR1 ENHRY and CDR2 SYGVKD. The CDR3 DNA reads TGTGCCATCGGAAAAAACGGGGCAGATACGCAGTATTTT. It codes for CAIGKNGADTQYF.

CDR3 region: CASIGAPMNTEAFF. In DNA, the CDR3 is TGTGCCAGTATTGGTGCGCCGATGAACACTGAAGCTTTCTTT. This chain joins TRBV19 and TRBJ1-1; unclear D gene. Germline lookup yields CDR1 LNHDA and CDR2 SQIVND (reference sequence). There are 14 residues in the CDR3. V was pared by 7 bases and J by 0 bases, with 12 bases between.

The chain combines TRBV20-1 with TRBJ2-3; D perhaps matches TRBD2 (7 bases). Germline CDR1 and CDR2: DFQATT and SNEGSKA (reference sequence). V was pared by 1 base and J by 5 bases, with 13 bases between. The CDR3 is made up of 14 amino acids. The CDR3 DNA reads TGCAGTGCTAGAGTAGGGGGGGGTGGAGATACGCAGTATTTT. It codes for CSARVGGGGDTQYF.

The chain has TRBV6-5 and TRBJ2-7; 10 bases match TRBD1. The CDR3 runs 14 residues. Germline V lookup: CDR1 MNHEY, CDR2 SVGAGI. With 6 bases clipped from V and 3 bases from J, the junction kept 5 bases outside the gene matches. The CDR3, as DNA: TGTGCCAGCAGAACCGGGACAGGGGTCTACGAGCAGTACTTC. This encodes CASRTGTGVYEQYF.

The genes are TRBV24-1 and TRBJ1-5; D possibly corresponds to TRBD1 (6 bases). Trimming removed 4 bases at V and 5 bases at J, with 8 bases between. CDR3 length: 13 amino acids. CDR1 is KGHDR and CDR2 is SFDVKD in the germline V gene. This CDR3 reads CATSETGDQPQHF. The CDR3 DNA reads TGTGCCACCAGTGAGACAGGTGATCAGCCCCAGCATTTT.

The chain carries TRBV27 and TRBJ1-2; possible D gene TRBD1, 5 bases. The germline gives CDR1 MNHEY, CDR2 SMNVEV (reference sequence). The CDR3 is 15 residues long. Trimming left V 1 base short and J 8 bases short, with 17 bases between. The CDR3 loop reads CASSLYAGLWRGYTF. The CDR3 nucleotides read TGTGCCAGCAGTTTATACGCGGGACTCTGGCGCGGCTACACCTTC.

V usage is TRBV7-9 and J usage is TRBJ2-1, with D possibly being TRBD1 (6 bases). Germline-derived CDR1 and CDR2 are SEHNR and FQNEAQ (reference sequence). V lost 7 bases and J 0 bases, leaving 13 bases between the germline ends. This CDR3 comprises 15 residues. CDR3 amino acids: CASNRQERSYNEQFF. The CDR3 nucleotides are TGTGCCAGCAACAGACAGGAACGCTCCTACAATGAGCAGTTCTTC.

This clonotype was seen more than once but under ten times. CDR3 DNA sequence: TGTGCCAGCAGCTTAGCGGGGACTAGCGGGAGGCACCGGGACCTGTTCTTC. Translating gives CASSLAGTSGRHRDLFF. The rearrangement links TRBV7-6 to TRBJ2-1, with TRBD2 matching over 15 bases. The J segment lost 15 bases and the V segment lost 0 bases, leaving 12 bases of the junction unmatched. The CDR3 consists of 17 residues. CDR1 and CDR2 from the germline V gene are SGHVS and FNYEAQ.

The rearrangement joins TRBV7-2 to TRBJ2-5; 8 bases line up with TRBD2. With V trimmed by 2 bases and J by 2 bases, 7 bases remained unmatched. This CDR3 has 16 residues. CDR1 SGHTA and CDR2 FQGNSA come from the germline V gene. In DNA form, the CDR3 reads TGTGCCAGCAGCTTACTGGCGGGAGGAGGGCAAGAGACCCAGTACTTC. Its protein product is CASSLLAGGGQETQYF.

This clonotype was counted only a few times. The chain carries TRBV13 and TRBJ1-1; D gene uncertain. The CDR3 is 14 residues long. V was trimmed by 6 bases and J by 8 bases, leaving 19 bases between them. Germline values: CDR1 PRHDT, CDR2 FYEKMQ (reference sequence). CDR3 amino acids: CASSQSGILGEAFF. The CDR3 DNA sequence: TGTGCCAGCAGTCAATCAGGCATACTGGGGGAAGCTTTCTTT.

By sample fraction, this clonotype is medium-sized. This chain joins TRBV6-1 and TRBJ1-3; 9 nucleotides match TRBD1. This CDR3 is built from 15 residues. V trimming: 3 bases; J trimming: 5 bases; junction bases outside the gene matches: 5. Per the germline V gene, CDR1 is MNHNS and CDR2 is SASEGT. The CDR3 DNA reads as TGTGCCAGCAGTGAGATGGGGACAGGGAGAAACACCATATATTTT. This sequence encodes CASSEMGTGRNTIYF.

This clonotype was counted a few times. The rearrangement uses TRBV7-2 and TRBJ2-5, with D perhaps matching TRBD2 (5 bases). The V and J ends lost 8 bases and 2 bases respectively, with 12 bases between them. The CDR3 length is 13 residues. Germline V gene lookup returns CDR1 SGHTA and CDR2 FQGNSA. CDR3 region: CASASGFQETQYF. CDR3 nucleotide sequence: TGTGCCAGCGCTTCGGGGTTTCAAGAGACCCAGTACTTC. The variable domain in full, completed from reference TRBV7-2 and TRBJ2-5, reads GAGVSQSPSNKVTEKGKDVELRCDPISGHTALYWYRQSLGQGLEFLIYFQGNSAPDKSGLPSDRFSAERTGGSVSTLTIQRTQQEDSAVYLCASASGFQETQYFGPGTRLLVL.

By proportion, this clonotype is medium-sized. DNA of the CDR3: TGTGCCAGCAGGGATGGGATTAACACAGATACGCAGTATTTT. It specifies CASRDGINTDTQYF. This chain connects TRBV6-1 to TRBJ2-3, with unresolved D. Between the trimmed V and J ends, which lost 6 bases and 2 bases, there was a span of 12 bases. The germline CDR1 and CDR2 sequences are MNHNS and SASEGT. The CDR3 is 14 amino acids.

This clonotype has a handful of counts. CDR3 bases: TGTGCCAGCAGCATCCGACAGGGGACTCAGCCCCAGCATTTT. It yields the protein CASSIRQGTQPQHF. The chain recombines TRBV7-2 with TRBJ1-5; TRBD1 agrees at 8 bases. Losses at the gene ends were 5 bases for V and 6 bases for J; bases not matched to a gene: 6. Germline-derived CDR1 and CDR2 are SGHTA and FQGNSA. The CDR3 runs to 14 residues.

V usage is TRBV20-1 and J usage is TRBJ1-2; possibly TRBD1 for D (5 bases). This CDR3 is 14 amino acids long. V was clipped by 1 base and J by 8 bases, with 17 bases between them. Germline values: CDR1 DFQATT, CDR2 SNEGSKA (reference sequence). CDR3 in DNA: TGCAGTGCTAGAGGGGGATCAGACAGCACGGGCTACACCTTC. Encoded protein: CSARGGSDSTGYTF.

By share of the sample, this clonotype is medium-sized (0.01 to 0.1%). The gene calls are TRBV30 and TRBJ2-5; 11 bases are a match to TRBD2. V lost 1 base to trimming and J lost 2 bases; unmatched junction nucleotides: 6. Germline CDR1 is GTSNPN and CDR2 is SVGIG (reference sequence). There are 16 residues in the CDR3. The CDR3 DNA reads TGTGCCTGGAGTGGCCTAGCGGGGGGTTCTCAAGAGACCCAGTACTTC. Protein product: CAWSGLAGGSQETQYF.

The gene calls are TRBV7-6 and TRBJ2-7, with D perhaps TRBD1 (6 bases). V lost 5 bases, J lost 3 bases, and 20 bases lay in between. Germline lookup yields CDR1 SGHVS and CDR2 FNYEAQ. The CDR3 contains 16 residues. In DNA, the CDR3 is TGTGCCAGCAGCGCTACAGGGAACCCACCCTACTACGAGCAGTACTTC. Its translation: CASSATGNPPYYEQYF. Full variable domain (remainder filled in from reference TRBV7-6 and TRBJ2-7): GAGVSQSPRYKVTKRGQDVALRCDPISGHVSLYWYRQALGQGPEFLTYFNYEAQQDKSGLPNDRFSAERPEGSISTLTIQRTEQRDSAMYRCASSATGNPPYYEQYFGPGTRLTVT.

This clonotype was seen a few times. DNA of the CDR3: TGTGCCAGCAGTTTTCATAAGGGCAGGGGGCAAAATGAGCAGTTCTTC. The encoded protein is CASSFHKGRGQNEQFF. The V and J genes are TRBV27 and TRBJ2-1; 8 nucleotides match TRBD1. The V gene end was trimmed by 3 bases and the J gene end by 7 bases; junction bases not matched to a gene: 11. This CDR3 contains 16 residues. Germline CDR1 is MNHEY and CDR2 is SMNVEV (reference sequence).

The chain is built from TRBV5-6 and TRBJ1-2; D is unclear. The V gene's germline CDR1 is SGHDT and CDR2 YYEEEE. The CDR3 runs to 13 residues. V lost 2 bases, J lost 6 bases, and 11 bases lay in between. The CDR3 DNA reads TGTGCCAGCAGCTTTCGACCAGGCAATGGCTACACCTTC. Residues: CASSFRPGNGYTF.

The rearrangement joins TRBV5-1 to TRBJ2-5, with D perhaps TRBD2 (6 bases). From germline, CDR1 is SGHRS and CDR2 YFSETQ. The CDR3 sequence is 14 residues long. V was trimmed by 4 bases and J by 4 bases, leaving 14 bases between them. Here the CDR3 reads CASSPGGDGETQYF. The DNA of the CDR3 is TGCGCCAGCAGCCCCGGAGGGGACGGAGAGACCCAGTACTTC. The full variable domain, its missing parts supplied by reference TRBV5-1 and TRBJ2-5, is KAGVTQTPRYLIKTRGQQVTLSCSPISGHRSVSWYQQTPGQGLQFLFEYFSETQRNKGNFPGRFSGRQFSNSRSEMNVSTLELGDSALYLCASSPGGDGETQYFGPGTRLLVL.

This clonotype was recorded a few times. The V gene is TRBV6-1, the J gene TRBJ1-3; D call uncertain. The CDR3 loop spans 15 amino acids. Germline V gene lookup returns CDR1 MNHNS and CDR2 SASEGT. V lost 0 bases, J lost 1 base, and 7 bases lay in between. The CDR3 DNA reads TGTGCCAGCAGTGAAGCGGACGTGTCTGGAAACACCATATATTTT. Protein sequence: CASSEADVSGNTIYF.

This chain links TRBV11-1 with TRBJ1-5; D is unresolved. This CDR3 has 16 residues. V was trimmed by 3 bases and J by 1 base, leaving 13 bases between them. CDR1 is SGHAT and CDR2 is FQDESV in the germline V gene (reference sequence). The DNA for the CDR3 is TGTGCCAGCAGCTTGCGTGAGTTGCGGAGCAATCAGCCCCAGCATTTT. This translates into CASSLRELRSNQPQHF.

The genes are TRBV27 and TRBJ1-6; 7 bases align to TRBD1. In germline, CDR1 is MNHEY, CDR2 SMNVEV (reference sequence). This CDR3 is built from 15 residues. V lost 2 bases, J lost 5 bases, and 3 bases stayed unmatched. CDR3 in DNA: TGTGCCAGCAGTTTAGAAACAGGGGATAATTCACCCCTCCACTTT. It codes for CASSLETGDNSPLHF.

Relative to its sample, this clonotype is medium-sized. The chain uses TRBV30 and TRBJ1-4; 7 bases line up with TRBD1. Trimming removed 0 bases from V and 5 bases from J; junction bases left unmatched: 3. The V gene's germline CDR1 is GTSNPN and CDR2 SVGIG (reference sequence). This CDR3 spans 14 amino acids. DNA of the CDR3: TGTGCCTGGAGTGTAACAGGGGCGAATGAAAAACTGTTTTTT. This sequence encodes CAWSVTGANEKLFF. Supplemented by reference TRBV30 and TRBJ1-4, the full variable domain reads SQTIHQWPATLVQPVGSPLSLECTVEGTSNPNLYWYRQAAGRGLQLLFYSVGIGQISSEVPQNLSASRPQDRQFILSSKKLLLSDSGFYLCAWSVTGANEKLFFGSGTQLSVL.